This passage covers 16 T cell receptor beta chains from one sample sequenced in a study of blood T cell repertoires in COVID-19. The table came from immunoSEQ multiplex PCR; TCRdb's copy has only in-frame clones and leaves some out. Among under 95,000 clones listed, roughly 87% were seen once. Specimen: peripheral blood. These receptor sequences come from a woman between 50 and 59 years old with acute or convalescent COVID-19.

There are a few counts of this clone. The CDR3 DNA follows: TGTGCCAGCAGCCGCCGGGAGGCGGGGGGAAAACTGTTTTTT. Translated, it gives CASSRREAGGKLFF. This chain joins TRBV7-9 and TRBJ1-4, with D possibly TRBD1 on 5 matching bases. This CDR3 comprises 14 residues. Germline V gene sequence: CDR1 SEHNR, CDR2 FQNEAQ (reference sequence). V was pared by 5 bases and J by 10 bases, with 17 bases between.

The V call is TRBV2, the J call TRBJ1-4, with D possibly TRBD1 on 5 matching bases. The germline V gene has CDR1 SNHLY and CDR2 FYNNEI. The ends were cut back, 9 bases at V and 0 bases at J, with 14 bases in the middle. The CDR3 is 15 amino acids. CDR3: CASAGGIATNEKLFF. CDR3 in DNA: TGTGCCAGTGCGGGGGGGATTGCAACTAATGAAAAACTGTTTTTT.

The gene calls are TRBV27 and TRBJ2-1, with D perhaps matching TRBD2 (5 bases). The length of the CDR3 is 14 residues. The germline gives CDR1 MNHEY, CDR2 SMNVEV (reference sequence). The V end lost 3 bases, the J end lost 7 bases, and 13 bases lay between the germline ends. CDR3 sequence: CASSFGQSGNEQFF. CDR3 DNA sequence: TGTGCCAGCAGTTTCGGGCAGTCGGGGAATGAGCAGTTCTTC.

This chain joins TRBV27 and TRBJ1-5; 7 bases map to TRBD1. Germline assignment: CDR1 MNHEY and CDR2 SMNVEV (reference sequence). V shed 5 bases, J shed 9 bases, and the junction held 19 bases outside the gene matches. CDR3 length equals 17 residues. CDR3 DNA: TGTGCCAGCAGTCTGGCCCAAACCGGACAGGCGGTCAGGCCCCAGCATTTT. This encodes CASSLAQTGQAVRPQHF.

This clone was picked up a small number of times. The genes are TRBV5-1 and TRBJ1-3; TRBD1 matches 9 bases. Trimming took 5 bases from V and 4 from J; bases not matched to a gene: 7. Germline V gene lookup returns CDR1 SGHRS and CDR2 YFSETQ. This CDR3 spans 15 amino acids. In DNA, the CDR3 is TGCGCCAGCAGTCAACAGGGGGCTGGAGGAAACACCATATATTTT. As protein: CASSQQGAGGNTIYF.

This chain uses TRBV6-1 with TRBJ1-2; D is unclear. CDR1 and CDR2 (germline): MNHNS, SASEGT. Trimming took 2 bases from V and 5 from J, leaving 15 bases between them. The CDR3 length is 15 residues. CDR3 in DNA: TGTGCCAGCAGTGAACCAAGCAAGTACGAGTATGGCTACACCTTC. This gives the protein CASSEPSKYEYGYTF.

The sample holds a few counts of this clone. The chain uses TRBV7-2 and TRBJ1-5; no clear D. Trimming stripped 3 bases from V and 0 bases from J, with 3 bases between. The CDR3 runs 13 residues. Germline assignment: CDR1 SGHTA and CDR2 FQGNSA. The CDR3 sequence: CASSFYSNQPQHF. CDR3 nucleotide sequence: TGTGCCAGCAGCTTTTATAGCAATCAGCCCCAGCATTTT. Combining the CDR3 with reference TRBV7-2 and TRBJ1-5 gives the whole variable domain GAGVSQSPSNKVTEKGKDVELRCDPISGHTALYWYRQSLGQGLEFLIYFQGNSAPDKSGLPSDRFSAERTGGSVSTLTIQRTQQEDSAVYLCASSFYSNQPQHFGDGTRLSIL.

This chain uses TRBV30 with TRBJ1-6, with TRBD1 matching 11 bases. J gave up 12 bases and V 4 bases, and 8 bases lay outside the gene matches. The CDR3 is 14 amino acids. The germline gives CDR1 GTSNPN, CDR2 SVGIG (reference sequence). Written as DNA, the CDR3 is TGTGCCTGGACCCGGACAGGGGGCGATGAACCCCTCCACTTT. As protein: CAWTRTGGDEPLHF. Using reference TRBV30 and TRBJ1-6 for the parts outside the CDR3, the full variable domain is SQTIHQWPATLVQPVGSPLSLECTVEGTSNPNLYWYRQAAGRGLQLLFYSVGIGQISSEVPQNLSASRPQDRQFILSSKKLLLSDSGFYLCAWTRTGGDEPLHFGNGTRLTVT.

The chain links TRBV19 to TRBJ2-2, with 10 bases aligning to TRBD2. V lost 9 bases and J lost 5; bases outside the gene matches: 18. The CDR3 totals 18 residues. CDR1 and CDR2 (germline): LNHDA, SQIVND (reference sequence). CDR3 sequence: CASTPASGSLWGTGELFF. The CDR3 region has the DNA TGTGCCAGCACCCCGGCTAGCGGGAGCCTTTGGGGAACCGGGGAGCTGTTTTTT. Variable domain in full (rest from reference TRBV19 and TRBJ2-2): DGGITQSPKYLFRKEGQNVTLSCEQNLNHDAMYWYRQDPGQGLRLIYYSQIVNDFQKGDIAEGYSVSREKKESFPLTVTSAQKNPTAFYLCASTPASGSLWGTGELFFGEGSRLTVL.

The V gene is TRBV2, the J gene TRBJ2-6; perhaps TRBD1 as D (5 bases). This CDR3 contains 14 residues. The V end was cut by 7 bases, the J end by 2 bases, with 9 bases between. Germline values: CDR1 SNHLY, CDR2 FYNNEI. The CDR3 loop is CASTRAAGANVLTF. In DNA form, the CDR3 reads TGTGCCAGCACCAGGGCGGCTGGGGCCAACGTCCTGACTTTC.

This clone was counted between two and nine times. The CDR3 loop is CASSLVGDNSPLHF. DNA of the CDR3: TGTGCCAGCAGCTTAGTCGGGGATAATTCACCCCTCCACTTT. The gene calls are TRBV5-4 and TRBJ1-6; D is uncertain. Germline V gene data show CDR1 as SGHNT and CDR2 as YYREEE (reference sequence). V lost 2 bases and J lost 5, with 8 bases in between. CDR3 length: 14 amino acids. Full variable domain (rest looked up from reference TRBV5-4 and TRBJ1-6): ETGVTQSPTHLIKTRGQQVTLRCSSQSGHNTVSWYQQALGQGPQFIFQYYREEENGRGNFPPRFSGLQFPNYSSELNVNALELDDSALYLCASSLVGDNSPLHFGNGTRLTVT.

The V and J genes are TRBV7-9 and TRBJ2-7; 13 nucleotides agree with TRBD2. From germline, CDR1 is SEHNR and CDR2 FQNEAQ (reference sequence). V shed 5 bases, J shed 5 bases, and the junction held 12 bases outside the gene matches. The CDR3 is 17 residues long. CDR3 in DNA: TGTGCCAGCAGCCCCGGGACTAGCGGGGCCACTGGGAACGAGCAGTACTTC. The encoded protein is CASSPGTSGATGNEQYF.

The V gene is TRBV2, the J gene TRBJ1-4; D is ambiguous. This CDR3 region has 14 residues. V was clipped by 4 bases and J by 0 bases, with 6 bases between them. Germline loops: CDR1 SNHLY, CDR2 FYNNEI. In DNA form, the CDR3 reads TGTGCCAGCAGTGGAGAGGCAACTAATGAAAAACTGTTTTTT. Protein product: CASSGEATNEKLFF.

This rearrangement joins TRBV7-2 to TRBJ2-7; maybe TRBD1 (6 bases). CDR3 length: 14 amino acids. The germline CDR1 and CDR2 sequences are SGHTA and FQGNSA. V dropped 5 bases and J dropped 4 bases, with 15 bases sitting between them. The chain's CDR3 is CASSPRTAGYEQYF. CDR3 nucleotide sequence: TGTGCCAGCAGCCCGCGGACAGCCGGATACGAGCAGTACTTC. Using reference TRBV7-2 and TRBJ2-7 for the parts outside the CDR3, the full variable domain is GAGVSQSPSNKVTEKGKDVELRCDPISGHTALYWYRQSLGQGLEFLIYFQGNSAPDKSGLPSDRFSAERTGGSVSTLTIQRTQQEDSAVYLCASSPRTAGYEQYFGPGTRLTVT.

The V and J genes are TRBV11-2 and TRBJ2-7, with D hard to call. The V gene's germline CDR1 is SGHAT and CDR2 FQNNGV. The CDR3 loop spans 12 amino acids. V shed 2 bases and J shed 3 bases, with 5 bases lying between them. This chain's CDR3 is CASSLYSYEQYF. In DNA form, the CDR3 reads TGTGCCAGCAGCTTATACAGCTACGAGCAGTACTTC.

The CDR3 region has the DNA TGTGCCAGCGGGAGTGGCTACACCTTC. Amino acids: CASGSGYTF. The chain joins TRBV7-9 to TRBJ1-2; D remains unclear. Germline V gene data show CDR1 as SEHNR and CDR2 as FQNEAQ (reference sequence). V lost 8 bases and J 7 bases, leaving 5 bases between the germline ends. The CDR3 length is 9 residues.